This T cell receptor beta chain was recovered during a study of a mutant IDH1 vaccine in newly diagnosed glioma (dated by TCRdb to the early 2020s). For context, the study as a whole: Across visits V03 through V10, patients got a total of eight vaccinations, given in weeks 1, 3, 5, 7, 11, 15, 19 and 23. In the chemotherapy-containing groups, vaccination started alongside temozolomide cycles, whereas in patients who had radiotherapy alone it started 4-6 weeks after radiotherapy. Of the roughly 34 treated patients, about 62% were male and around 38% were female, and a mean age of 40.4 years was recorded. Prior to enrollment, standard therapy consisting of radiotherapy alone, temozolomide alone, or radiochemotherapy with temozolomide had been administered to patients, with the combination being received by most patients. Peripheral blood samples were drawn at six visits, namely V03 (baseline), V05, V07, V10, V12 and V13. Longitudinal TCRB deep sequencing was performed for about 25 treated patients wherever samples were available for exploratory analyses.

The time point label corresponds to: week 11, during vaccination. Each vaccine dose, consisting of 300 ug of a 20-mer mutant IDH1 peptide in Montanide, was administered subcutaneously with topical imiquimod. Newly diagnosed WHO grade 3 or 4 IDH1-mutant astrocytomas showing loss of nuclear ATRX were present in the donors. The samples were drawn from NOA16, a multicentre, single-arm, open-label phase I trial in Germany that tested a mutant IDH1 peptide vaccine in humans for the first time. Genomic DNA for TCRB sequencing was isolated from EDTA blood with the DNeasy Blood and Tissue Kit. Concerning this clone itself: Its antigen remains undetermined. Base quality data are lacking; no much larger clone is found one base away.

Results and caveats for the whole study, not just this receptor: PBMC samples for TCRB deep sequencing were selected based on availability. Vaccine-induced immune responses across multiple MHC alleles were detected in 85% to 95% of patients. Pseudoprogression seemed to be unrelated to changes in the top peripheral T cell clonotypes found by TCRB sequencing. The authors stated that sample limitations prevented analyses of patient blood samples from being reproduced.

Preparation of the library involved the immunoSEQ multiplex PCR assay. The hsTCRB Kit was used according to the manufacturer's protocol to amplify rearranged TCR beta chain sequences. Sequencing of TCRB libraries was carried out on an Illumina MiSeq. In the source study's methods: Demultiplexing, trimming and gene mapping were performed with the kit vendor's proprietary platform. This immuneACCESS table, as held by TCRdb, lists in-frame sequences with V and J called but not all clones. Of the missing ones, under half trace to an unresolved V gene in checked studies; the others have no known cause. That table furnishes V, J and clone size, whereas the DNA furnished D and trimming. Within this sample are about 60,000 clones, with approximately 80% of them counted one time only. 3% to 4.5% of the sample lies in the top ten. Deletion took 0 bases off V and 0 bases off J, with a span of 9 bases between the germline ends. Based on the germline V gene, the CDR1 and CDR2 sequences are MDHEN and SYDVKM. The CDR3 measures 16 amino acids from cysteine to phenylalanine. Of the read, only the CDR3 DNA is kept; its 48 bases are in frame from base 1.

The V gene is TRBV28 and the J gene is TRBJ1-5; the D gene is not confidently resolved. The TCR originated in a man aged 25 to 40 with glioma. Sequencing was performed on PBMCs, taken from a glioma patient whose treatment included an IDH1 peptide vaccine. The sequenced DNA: TGTGCCAGCAGTTTATGGGGTTTTAATAGCAATCAGCCCCAGCATTTT. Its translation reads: CASSLWGFNSNQPQHF.